A single sample gave rise to the 19 T cell receptor beta chains below, sequenced in a study of cytomegalovirus exposure and HLA in healthy donors. In the PCR, 60 Vbeta and 13 Jbeta primers were used. Sequenced by immunoSEQ multiplex PCR; TCRdb stores in-frame clones only, minus some. This repertoire shows roughly 200,000 clones, approximately 80% found once; its top ten account for more than 0.5%. The specimen was PBMCs. These receptor sequences come from a woman in her thirties or forties in good health and CMV-seronegative.

The table lists this clone with a count of one. The rearrangement joins TRBV7-2 to TRBJ2-7; 7 bases map to TRBD1. The CDR3 runs 17 residues. Germline V gene data show CDR1 as SGHTA and CDR2 as FQGNSA. J gave up 1 base and V 1 base, and 10 bases lay outside the gene matches. This CDR3 is CASSLEGGGFVSYEQYF. The CDR3 bases are TGTGCCAGCAGCTTAGAAGGGGGCGGATTCGTTTCCTACGAGCAGTACTTC.

The chain links TRBV11-2 to TRBJ2-7; the match to TRBD1 covers 8 bases. The CDR3 runs to 14 residues. Trimming at V came to 4 bases and at J to 5 bases, leaving 7 bases not matched to a gene. The germline V gene has CDR1 SGHAT and CDR2 FQNNGV. The CDR3 spells CASSWGTGSDEQYF. The CDR3 DNA is TGTGCCAGCAGCTGGGGGACAGGCTCTGACGAGCAGTACTTC.

The V gene is TRBV4-2, the J gene TRBJ1-3; no definite D call. This CDR3 spans 13 amino acids. The germline V gene encodes CDR1 LGHNA and CDR2 YNFKEQ. Trimming stripped 1 base from V and 6 bases from J, with 7 bases between. The CDR3 bases are TGTGCCAGCAGCCAAGTGATGGCAAACACCATATATTTT. Protein sequence: CASSQVMANTIYF.

This clone was observed a single time. The chain carries TRBV7-3 and TRBJ1-5, with 10 positions matching TRBD1. Unmatched junction bases numbered 4, after V lost 5 bases and J lost 9 bases. The germline V gene encodes CDR1 SGHTA and CDR2 FQGTGA. The CDR3 spans 13 residues. The CDR3 loop is CASSVTGGAPQHF. CDR3 DNA: TGTGCCAGCAGCGTGACAGGGGGCGCGCCCCAGCATTTT.

The chain joins TRBV30 to TRBJ1-1; D ambiguous. The CDR3 loop spans 12 amino acids. Germline V gene data show CDR1 as GTSNPN and CDR2 as SVGIG (reference sequence). Trimming shortened V by 4 bases and J by 0 bases, and 6 bases separated the two germline ends. CDR3 in DNA: TGTGCCTGGATACCGGTGAACACTGAAGCTTTCTTT. This encodes CAWIPVNTEAFF.

The rearrangement links TRBV5-4 to TRBJ1-1; a weak D match, TRBD1 (6 bases). The CDR3 contains 17 residues. Germline assignment: CDR1 SGHNT and CDR2 YYREEE (reference sequence). V was trimmed by 0 bases and J by 0 bases, leaving 15 bases between them. CDR3 bases: TGTGCCAGCAGCTTGGGACAGGTAGGGCTAATGAACACTGAAGCTTTCTTT. The encoded protein is CASSLGQVGLMNTEAFF.

The gene calls are TRBV12-5 and TRBJ2-5; TRBD1 matches at 7 bases. The CDR3 has 14 residues. The germline V gene has CDR1 LGHNT and CDR2 FRNRAP. The V and J ends lost 5 bases and 2 bases, in that order; junction bases with no gene match: 5. DNA for the CDR3: TGTGCTAGTGGTCCGGGACAGCCGCAAGAGACCCAGTACTTC. Translation: CASGPGQPQETQYF. The variable domain in full, with the rest retrieved from reference TRBV12-5 and TRBJ2-5, is DARVTQTPRHKVTEMGQEVTMRCQPILGHNTVFWYRQTMMQGLELLAYFRNRAPLDDSGMPKDRFSAEMPDATLATLKIQPSEPRDSAVYFCASGPGQPQETQYFGPGTRLLVL.

The rearrangement uses TRBV2 and TRBJ1-5; 9 nucleotides line up with TRBD1. The CDR3 is made up of 14 amino acids. The trim removed 4 bases at V and 6 bases at J, leaving 4 bases unmatched. Germline lookup yields CDR1 SNHLY and CDR2 FYNNEI. CDR3 region: CASSGTGEGQPQHF. The CDR3, as DNA: TGTGCCAGCAGTGGGACAGGGGAAGGTCAGCCCCAGCATTTT.

This rearrangement joins TRBV27 to TRBJ1-1; TRBD1 matches 7 bases. V was pared by 4 bases and J by 5 bases, with 7 bases of the junction left unmatched. CDR1 MNHEY and CDR2 SMNVEV come from the germline V gene (reference sequence). The CDR3 length is 14 residues. This chain's CDR3 is CASSYTPGGTEAFF. The CDR3 nucleotides read TGTGCCAGCAGTTATACTCCAGGGGGGACTGAAGCTTTCTTT.

This chain connects TRBV30 to TRBJ2-7, with TRBD2 matching 7 bases. Looked up from germline, CDR1 is GTSNPN and CDR2 is SVGIG (reference sequence). V trimming: 3 bases; J trimming: 0 bases; junction bases outside the gene matches: 5. CDR3 size: 14 residues. CDR3 nucleotide sequence: TGTGCCTGGAGCGAACGCGGGAGCTCCTACGAGCAGTACTTC. Amino acid sequence: CAWSERGSSYEQYF. Full variable domain (remainder filled in from reference TRBV30 and TRBJ2-7): SQTIHQWPATLVQPVGSPLSLECTVEGTSNPNLYWYRQAAGRGLQLLFYSVGIGQISSEVPQNLSASRPQDRQFILSSKKLLLSDSGFYLCAWSERGSSYEQYFGPGTRLTVT.

A word on this clone: The germline gene is not matched at one end of the junction; a read error may be the cause. This chain links TRBV7-7 with TRBJ2-7, with a possible D match to TRBD1 (6 bases). The CDR3 is made up of 15 amino acids. Germline V gene lookup returns CDR1 SSHAT and CDR2 FNYEAQ (reference sequence). The CDR3 DNA reads TGTGCTAGCAGCCCAGGACAGCCCTCCTCCTACGAGCAGTACTTC. Translating gives CASSPGQPSSYEQYF.

The sample holds one count of this clone. The chain uses TRBV19 and TRBJ2-2; the D is unclear. From germline, CDR1 is LNHDA and CDR2 SQIVND (reference sequence). Trimming left V 7 bases short and J 5 bases short, with 11 bases between. The CDR3 totals 13 residues. The CDR3 sequence is CASTHSRTGELFF. The CDR3 DNA reads as TGTGCCAGTACCCACAGCAGAACCGGGGAGCTGTTTTTT.

V gene TRBV7-2 combines with J gene TRBJ2-7, with TRBD1 identical over 8 bases. Germline V gene data show CDR1 as SGHTA and CDR2 as FQGNSA. With 2 bases clipped from V and 3 bases from J, the junction kept 6 bases outside the gene matches. The CDR3 consists of 15 residues. Written as DNA, the CDR3 is TGTGCCAGCAGCTTAAACTCAGGGGGCCGCTACGAGCAGTACTTC. Amino acid sequence: CASSLNSGGRYEQYF.

V gene TRBV19 combines with J gene TRBJ2-2; D ambiguous. Trimming cost V 7 bases and J 2 bases, with 20 bases left between them. CDR1 and CDR2 from the germline V gene are LNHDA and SQIVND (reference sequence). The CDR3 sequence is 17 residues long. DNA for the CDR3: TGTGCCAGTAAAGCGTATAAGCGACCCCTCAACACCGGGGAGCTGTTTTTT. Translated, it gives CASKAYKRPLNTGELFF. Variable domain in full (rest from reference TRBV19 and TRBJ2-2): DGGITQSPKYLFRKEGQNVTLSCEQNLNHDAMYWYRQDPGQGLRLIYYSQIVNDFQKGDIAEGYSVSREKKESFPLTVTSAQKNPTAFYLCASKAYKRPLNTGELFFGEGSRLTVL.

In the case of this clone: Other nucleotide sequences in the sample specify the same CDR3. This chain links TRBV18 with TRBJ1-1, with D possibly being TRBD1 (5 bases). V shed 3 bases and J shed 1 base, with 9 bases lying between them. The CDR3 is made up of 14 amino acids. Germline V lookup: CDR1 KGHSH, CDR2 LQKENI. CDR3 DNA sequence: TGTGCCAGCTCACCGGGGCCCAGGAACACTGAAGCTTTCTTT. Amino acid sequence: CASSPGPRNTEAFF.

This chain connects TRBV4-3 to TRBJ1-2; perhaps TRBD1 as D (5 bases). Looked up from germline, CDR1 is LGHNA and CDR2 is YSLEER. The V end was cut by 6 bases, the J end by 6 bases, with 23 bases between. This CDR3 contains 16 residues. DNA for the CDR3: TGCGCCAGCAGTCCTCAACCTACCTCGGGGGGTGATGGCTACACCTTC. Its translation: CASSPQPTSGGDGYTF.

The chain joins TRBV11-3 to TRBJ2-7; weak D call: TRBD2 (5 bases). This CDR3 is built from 15 residues. Between the trimmed V and J ends, which lost 2 bases and 2 bases, there was a span of 13 bases. CDR1 and CDR2 (germline): SGHNT, YENEEA. CDR3 sequence reads: CASSLISTRTYEQYF. CDR3 nucleotide sequence: TGTGCCAGCAGCTTAATTAGTACTAGAACCTACGAGCAGTACTTC.

CDR3 sequence (DNA): TGTGCCAGCAGCTCGCCGGGACACCGCGAAAAACTGTTTTTT. It encodes CASSSPGHREKLFF. The genes are TRBV6-5 and TRBJ1-4; D may be TRBD1 (6 bases). From germline, CDR1 is MNHEY and CDR2 SVGAGI. The V and J ends lost 6 bases and 8 bases respectively, with 16 bases between them. CDR3 length: 14 residues.

This clone has a handful of counts. The chain recombines TRBV13 with TRBJ2-5; 9 bases are a match to TRBD1. The last part of the DNA fits TRBJ2-7 better; the J call may be wrong. There are 15 residues in the CDR3. Germline values: CDR1 PRHDT, CDR2 FYEKMQ (reference sequence). CDR3 protein: CASSGTGRATYEQYF. The CDR3 nucleotides read TGTGCCAGCAGCGGGACAGGGCGAGCGACCTACGAGCAGTACTTC.